Listed below are T cell receptor beta chains from one sample, sequenced in a study of cytomegalovirus exposure and HLA in healthy donors. Assay used: immunoSEQ multiplex PCR; TCRdb lists only in-frame clones, some missing. Seen here are about 140,000 clones, approximately 80% observed once, and the top ten hold less than 3%. Sequencing used PBMCs. The source of these receptors is a man in his fifties in good health and CMV-seronegative. Both conserved end residues are part of each CDR3.

TRBJ1-1	TRBV30	CAWRIRGIDTEAFF
TRBJ2-7	TRBV14	CASSLQTGKFYEQYF
TRBJ2-7	TRBV5-6	CASSPGGGHSYEQYF
TRBJ2-2	TRBV2	CASSEPPLTGELFF
TRBJ1-1	TRBV5-1	CASSLSWQLNTEAFF
TRBJ2-5	TRBV7-8	CASSLGALYQETQYF
TRBJ1-5	TRBV4-2	CASSQVGQGGQPQHF
TRBJ2-3	TRBV4-2	CASSQDRGGRTDTQYF
TRBJ1-1	TRBV19	CASSIDSRGNTEAFF
TRBJ1-5	TRBV7-8	CASSQLGAQPQHF
TRBJ1-1	TRBV28	CASSPPRGIEAFF
TRBJ2-7	TRBV14	CASSQGSGRYEQYF
TRBJ1-1	TRBV7-9	CASSPSGNTEAFF
TRBJ2-7	TRBV11-3	CASSPWTSGGESSYEQYF
TRBJ2-3	TRBV5-1	CASSSRSSGNTDTQYF
TRBJ2-3	TRBV7-8	CASSLARTGGTDTQYF
TRBJ2-3	TRBV27	CASSSGTYTDTQYF
TRBJ1-1	TRBV6-1	CASSEHTGGGTEAFF
TRBJ1-6	TRBV10-2	CASSEDRDSPLHF
TRBJ1-4	TRBV11-3	CASRPGQGDEKLFF
TRBJ2-1	TRBV5-1	CASSLNLANEQFF
TRBJ1-1	TRBV19	CASSMPGSYTEAFF
TRBJ2-7	TRBV29-1	CSVGGGAYEQYF
TRBJ1-2	TRBV5-4	CASSPSPGQGRRDGYTF
TRBJ2-5	TRBV5-1	CASSLEVGSQETQYF
TRBJ2-7	TRBV13	CASSLVGRAFEQYF
TRBJ2-7	TRBV6-6	CASADRGYEQYF
TRBJ1-6	TRBV6-6	CASSYSDRRSPLHF
TRBJ2-1	TRBV19	CASSRYPGQGYSNEQFF
TRBJ2-5	TRBV7-6	CASSLGGLQETQYF
TRBJ1-2	TRBV5-6	CASSFPGSYGYTF
TRBJ1-1	TRBV7-9	CASSLGTGMSTEAFF
TRBJ2-2	TRBV7-3	CASSLTTLAGRGGELFF
TRBJ1-1	TRBV6-1	CASSSRVNTEAFF
TRBJ2-5	TRBV2	CARSRDQETQYF
TRBJ1-3	TRBV30	CALNSGNTIYF
TRBJ2-4	TRBV5-1	CASSDTRQGTAIQYF
TRBJ2-1	TRBV5-6	CASSLGLAADNEQFF
TRBJ1-2	TRBV25-1	CASSITGTYGYTF
TRBJ2-7	TRBV6-5	CASSTATGSYEQYF
TRBJ1-5	TRBV5-6	CASSPGLGQPNQPQHF
TRBJ1-2	TRBV9	CASSPWGQGSLDGYTF
TRBJ2-7	TRBV12-5	CASGMGGGLYEQYF
TRBJ1-2	TRBV27	CASSLDSTGDYGYTF
TRBJ1-4	TRBV25-1	CASSSTGGREKLFF
TRBJ1-4	TRBV7-2	CASSLRGLGEKLFF
TRBJ2-1	TRBV6-5	CASGNQGARDEQFF